The clone carrying this T cell receptor (beta chain) was found a few times. TCRdb called the RT-PCR reads again in MiXCR, with one record for every CDR3 protein. The profile shows about 960,000 distinct CDR3 sequences, roughly 18% of them singletons. The source of the sample is a study of patients and donors after allogeneic stem cell transplantation. Trimming pared 8 bases from V and 6 bases from J, leaving 17 bases between. This CDR3 has 14 amino acids. Germline V lookup: CDR1 SGHTA, CDR2 FQGTGA. The sequencing input was blood, either unsorted or a sorted T cell fraction (not recorded which). The source is a human donor who was either an allogeneic HSCT recipient or a stem cell or donor lymphocyte infusion donor (not recorded which). It is not recorded whose cells these are; they may come from a transplant donor. The rearrangement links TRBV7-3 to TRBJ2-1; D may be TRBD2 (5 bases). CDR3 nucleotide sequence: TGTGCCAGCGGGCCGGCTAGCAGAATCAATGAGCAGTTCTTC. This gives the protein CASGPASRINEQFF.